The 13 T cell receptor beta chains below all came from one sample that was sequenced in a study of neurological immune-mediated disorders (dated by TCRdb to the late 2010s). The method behind the library was 5' RACE. TCRdb shows the sequencer as Illumina HiSeq 2500. In TCRdb, the public reads were trimmed at Q25 with fastp and aligned with MiXCR, with productive beta chains retained. For every CDR3 protein sequence, its rows merge into one entry that carries the most common genes and DNA. Recorded for this sample are 65,000 to 80,000 distinct CDR3 sequences; around 4.8% of them occurred a single time. The ten biggest clones cover 2.2% of the sample. The sequenced sample was PBMCs. These receptors all stem from a woman in her 70s with multiple sclerosis.

Ten or more counts support this clonotype. CDR3 amino acids: CASSTPQGRAFF. The CDR3 DNA follows: TGCGCCAGCAGCACTCCACAGGGACGGGCTTTCTTT. The J gene is TRBJ1-1, the V gene TRBV5-1, with a weak D call TRBD1 (6 bases). The V end lost 4 bases, the J end lost 11 bases, and 15 bases lay between the germline ends. In germline, CDR1 is SGHRS, CDR2 YFSETQ. The CDR3 length is 12 residues. Combining the CDR3 with reference TRBV5-1 and TRBJ1-1 gives the whole variable domain KAGVTQTPRYLIKTRGQQVTLSCSPISGHRSVSWYQQTPGQGLQFLFEYFSETQRNKGNFPGRFSGRQFSNSRSEMNVSTLELGDSALYLCASSTPQGRAFFGQGTRLTVV.

This clonotype was seen repeatedly, ten times or more. This chain's CDR3 is CATQRGGIGNEQFF. In nucleotides, the CDR3 is TGTGCCACCCAAAGGGGCGGGATAGGCAATGAGCAGTTCTTC. This chain uses TRBV24-1 with TRBJ2-1; a weak D match, TRBD2 (6 bases). Trimming pared 9 bases from V and 6 bases from J, leaving 17 bases between. Germline V gene lookup returns CDR1 KGHDR and CDR2 SFDVKD. The CDR3 covers 14 residues.

Many counts were recorded for this clonotype. This chain uses TRBV12-3 or TRBV12-4 with TRBJ1-1; no reliable D call. V was cut by 6 bases and J by 1 base, with 9 bases left in between. The CDR3 spans 13 residues. DNA of the CDR3: TGTGCCAGCAGGGTGACGCAGAACACTGAAGCTTTCTTT. Its translation: CASRVTQNTEAFF.

This clonotype was counted at least ten times. This chain uses TRBV4-1 with TRBJ2-3; 10 bases match TRBD2. J gave up 9 bases and V 0 bases, and 12 bases lay outside the gene matches. Germline assignment: CDR1 MGHRA and CDR2 YSYEKL. CDR3 length: 17 residues. CDR3: CASSQDSGRNTAATQYF. The CDR3 DNA sequence: TGCGCCAGCAGCCAAGATAGCGGGAGGAACACAGCGGCCACGCAGTATTTT.

This clonotype was detected many times. The chain carries TRBV7-2 and TRBJ1-2, with TRBD1 identical over 8 bases. Trimming removed 4 bases from V and 4 bases from J; junction bases left unmatched: 8. The CDR3 contains 15 residues. The germline CDR1 and CDR2 sequences are SGHTA and FQGNSA. CDR3: CASSSTGTGIYGYTF. As DNA, the CDR3 is TGTGCCAGCAGCTCGACCGGGACAGGAATCTATGGCTACACCTTC.

This clonotype was counted at least ten times. The CDR3 DNA is TGTGCCAGCAGTTACACCGGAACAAGGGGCGAGCAGTACTTC. Translation: CASSYTGTRGEQYF. The rearrangement uses TRBV6-2 or TRBV6-3 and TRBJ2-7; D possibly corresponds to TRBD1 (5 bases). The CDR3 sequence is 14 residues long. Germline assignment: CDR1 MNHEY and CDR2 SVGEGT. V was pared by 2 bases and J by 6 bases, with 14 bases between.

This clonotype has ten or more counts. DNA of the CDR3: TGTGCCAGCAGCTTAGGTGGGAGTACGAGATACGAGCAGTACTTC. This sequence encodes CASSLGGSTRYEQYF. The chain joins TRBV7-9 to TRBJ2-7; D possibly corresponds to TRBD2 (5 bases). The ends were cut back, 1 base at V and 4 bases at J, with 14 bases in the middle. Germline V gives CDR1 SEHNR, CDR2 FQNEAQ (reference sequence). The CDR3 runs to 15 residues.

V usage is TRBV4-3 and J usage is TRBJ2-4, with D tentatively TRBD2 (6 bases). CDR3 size: 15 residues. Per the germline V gene, CDR1 is LGHNA and CDR2 is YSLEER. Trimming took 4 bases from V and 2 from J, leaving 12 bases between them. The CDR3 DNA reads TGCGCCAGCAGCCGTAGCGGAGCTACCAAAAACATTCAGTACTTC. This encodes CASSRSGATKNIQYF.

In this sample, this clonotype turned up many times. The chain recombines TRBV4-3 with TRBJ2-1; 9 bases are a match to TRBD2. The J segment lost 5 bases and the V segment lost 0 bases, leaving 5 bases of the junction unmatched. Germline V gives CDR1 LGHNA, CDR2 YSLEER. CDR3 length: 16 residues. The DNA of the CDR3 is TGCGCCAGCAGCCAAGATCGGAGCGGGAGGAACAATGAGCAGTTCTTC. Residues: CASSQDRSGRNNEQFF.

Points on this clonotype: One base away lies a much larger clone, so this may be a sequencing read error. V usage is TRBV11-2 and J usage is TRBJ2-3, with a possible D match to TRBD2 (5 bases). The germline V gene has CDR1 SGHAT and CDR2 FQNNGV. CDR3 length equals 13 residues. The CDR3 coding sequence is TGTGCCAGCACTATGCGAGGGCCAGATAAGCAGTATTTT. Its translation: CASTMRGPDKQYF. Based on the CDR3 plus reference TRBV11-2 and TRBJ2-3, the full variable domain is EAGVAQSPRYKIIEKRQSVAFWCNPISGHATLYWYQQILGQGPKLLIQFQNNGVVDDSQLPKDRFSAERLKGVDSTLKIQPAKLEDSAVYLCASTMRGPDKQYFGPGTRLTVL.

This clonotype was seen ten or more times. The chain is built from TRBV28 and TRBJ2-1; no clear D. The germline V gene encodes CDR1 MDHEN and CDR2 SYDVKM. Trimming stripped 3 bases from V and 8 bases from J, with 5 bases between. The CDR3 is 11 amino acids. The CDR3 sequence: CASSFTHEQFF. The CDR3 nucleotides read TGTGCCAGCAGTTTTACCCATGAGCAGTTCTTC.

This clonotype has ten or more counts. The chain is built from TRBV5-1 and TRBJ1-2, with D perhaps matching TRBD1 (5 bases). This CDR3 is 16 amino acids long. V dropped 0 bases and J dropped 5 bases, with 17 bases sitting between them. Germline CDR1 reads SGHRS; CDR2 reads YFSETQ. The CDR3 sequence is CASSLAPERGAYGYTF. In nucleotides, the CDR3 is TGCGCCAGCAGCTTGGCTCCGGAAAGGGGAGCGTATGGCTACACCTTC.

This clonotype has a count of ten or more. The chain has TRBV6-5 and TRBJ2-7, with D maybe TRBD2 (6 bases). V was cut by 4 bases and J by 4 bases, with 11 bases left in between. The CDR3 runs 13 residues. The V gene's germline CDR1 is MNHEY and CDR2 SVGAGI. The CDR3 region has the DNA TGTGCCAGCAGTTCCTTAGCGGCGTACGAGCAGTACTTC. Its translation is CASSSLAAYEQYF.